Below, 22 T cell receptor beta chains from the same sample are listed, as sequenced in a study of metastatic and nonmetastatic thyroid tumors. None of the patients had undergone any treatment ahead of thyroid surgery. TCRdb reanalyzed the PCR reads with MiXCR. The sample has 25,000 to 35,000 clones, 25% to 30% seen once. Sequencing was done on a sample of blood. Receptors originate from a female donor with papillary thyroid cancer or a benign thyroid nodule (not recorded which). Some clones in this sample may be carry-over from other donors' samples.

There are a few counts of this clone. J is TRBJ1-4 and V is TRBV12-3 or TRBV12-4; no clear D. With 6 bases removed from V and 8 bases from J, the gap between germline ends came to 7 bases. This CDR3 is 11 amino acids long. The CDR3 sequence: CASRLAEKLFF. The CDR3 bases are TGTGCCAGCAGGCTTGCAGAAAAACTGTTTTTT.

The chain links TRBV6-1 to TRBJ2-7, with TRBD1 matching 9 bases. The CDR3 runs 14 residues. Trimming at V came to 5 bases and at J to 4 bases, leaving 6 bases not matched to a gene. Germline V gene lookup returns CDR1 MNHNS and CDR2 SASEGT. CDR3 bases: TGTGCCAGCAGTTCCGGGACAGGGAAGTACGAGCAGTACTTC. Its translation is CASSSGTGKYEQYF.

The chain has TRBV30 and TRBJ2-1; TRBD2 matches 10 bases. The CDR3 covers 18 residues. V lost 0 bases to trimming and J lost 4 bases; unmatched junction nucleotides: 12. The V gene's germline CDR1 is GTSNPN and CDR2 SVGIG (reference sequence). The CDR3 DNA reads TGTGCCTGGAGTGTAGTACTAGCGGGGTCCCCGTCGTACAATGAGCAGTTCTTC. This sequence encodes CAWSVVLAGSPSYNEQFF.

This clone turned up a few times. V and J are TRBV2 and TRBJ2-7; D is undetermined. The CDR3 totals 12 residues. Per germline, CDR1 SNHLY and CDR2 FYNNEI. V was shortened by 6 bases and J by 2 bases, with 8 bases between the two germline ends. CDR3 sequence (DNA): TGTGCCAGCAGCCCCAGAGCCTACGAGCAGTACTTC. Its translation is CASSPRAYEQYF. Supplemented by reference TRBV2 and TRBJ2-7, the full variable domain reads EPEVTQTPSHQVTQMGQEVILRCVPISNHLYFYWYRQILGQKVEFLVSFYNNEISEKSEIFDDQFSVERPDGSNFTLKIRSTKLEDSAMYFCASSPRAYEQYFGPGTRLTVT.

A few counts support this clone. This chain joins TRBV11-3 and TRBJ2-7, with a possible D match to TRBD2 (6 bases). V was shortened by 5 bases and J by 3 bases, with 11 bases between the two germline ends. This CDR3 contains 13 residues. CDR1 SGHNT and CDR2 YENEEA come from the germline V gene. CDR3 sequence reads: CASSGGSDYEQYF. CDR3 bases: TGTGCCAGCAGCGGGGGGTCTGACTACGAGCAGTACTTC.

The gene calls are TRBV20-1 and TRBJ2-1; possibly TRBD1 or TRBD2 for D (5 bases each). The CDR3 has 16 residues. The V gene lost 3 bases and the J gene lost 5 bases, with 20 bases spanning the gap. CDR1 and CDR2 from the germline V gene are DFQATT and SNEGSKA (reference sequence). This CDR3 reads CSASPFRSGTHNEQFF. The CDR3 nucleotides are TGCAGTGCTAGCCCCTTCAGGTCGGGGACCCACAATGAGCAGTTCTTC.

This clone was seen only a few times. For the CDR3, the DNA is TGTGCCAGCAGCCCAGACGCTGGGAAGCAGTACTTC. Protein product: CASSPDAGKQYF. The rearrangement links TRBV6-1 to TRBJ2-7; D gene unclear. This CDR3 is 12 amino acids long. The germline CDR1 and CDR2 sequences are MNHNS and SASEGT. Deletions cut 6 bases from V and 8 bases from J, with 14 bases between.

This clone has ten or more counts. This chain links TRBV10-3 with TRBJ2-1; no firm D call. CDR3 length: 11 amino acids. CDR1 is ENHRY, CDR2 SYGVKD, per germline. V was cut by 0 bases and J by 8 bases, with 2 bases left in between. The CDR3 DNA reads TGTGCCATCAGTGAGTCAGATGAGCAGTTCTTC. Encoded protein: CAISESDEQFF.

In DNA, the CDR3 is TGTGCCAGCAGTGGGCAGGCCTACGAGCAGTACTTC. Amino acids: CASSGQAYEQYF. The chain couples TRBV2 to TRBJ2-7; no clear D. CDR1 and CDR2 (germline): SNHLY, FYNNEI. The CDR3 has 12 amino acids. V was clipped by 4 bases and J by 2 bases, with 6 bases between them.

This clone has only a few counts. The rearrangement joins TRBV19 to TRBJ2-5, with TRBD2 as a possible D gene (6 bases). This CDR3 has 15 residues. Germline V gene sequence: CDR1 LNHDA, CDR2 SQIVND (reference sequence). V lost 10 bases to trimming and J lost 5 bases, with 23 bases between them. The DNA of the CDR3 is TGTGCCACCTCCGTAGAGGAGGGGCCAGGGGAGACCCAGTACTTC. Protein product: CATSVEEGPGETQYF.

By sample share, this clone is medium-sized. The chain uses TRBV6-2 or TRBV6-3 and TRBJ2-1; TRBD2 aligns across 11 bases. After removal of 4 bases from V and 0 bases from J, the junction contained 8 bases not matched to a gene. The germline CDR1 and CDR2 sequences are MNHEY and SVGEGT. The CDR3 sequence is 18 residues long. The CDR3, as DNA: TGTGCCAGCAGTTTGGCTAGCGGGAGGACCAACTCCTACAATGAGCAGTTCTTC. Translation gives CASSLASGRTNSYNEQFF.

This clone was observed a few times. This rearrangement joins TRBV6-2 or TRBV6-3 to TRBJ2-3; TRBD2 matches at 11 bases. The CDR3 loop spans 15 amino acids. Germline assignment: CDR1 MNHEY and CDR2 SVGEGT. Trimming took 7 bases from V and 3 from J; bases not matched to a gene: 6. CDR3: CASTLAGVITDTQYF. In DNA, the CDR3 is TGTGCCAGCACACTAGCGGGAGTTATAACAGATACGCAGTATTTT.

The chain is built from TRBV11-2 and TRBJ2-2, with D possibly TRBD2 on 6 matching bases. CDR3 length equals 17 residues. Trimming stripped 0 bases from V and 2 bases from J, with 13 bases between. From germline, CDR1 is SGHAT and CDR2 FQNNGV. The CDR3 bases are TGTGCCAGCAGCTTAGATCATGGTAGCGGTAACACCGGGGAGCTGTTTTTT. This translates into CASSLDHGSGNTGELFF.

This sequence joins TRBV4-1 and TRBJ1-3; weak D call: TRBD1 (5 bases). The CDR3 has 16 residues. The V and J ends lost 0 bases and 4 bases respectively, with 13 bases between them. Germline-derived CDR1 and CDR2 are MGHRA and YSYEKL. The CDR3 here is CASSQDVGGAGNTIYF. In DNA form, the CDR3 reads TGCGCCAGCAGCCAAGATGTGGGGGGTGCAGGAAACACCATATATTTT.

This clone has just one count. V gene TRBV5-1 combines with J gene TRBJ1-3, with 8 bases matching TRBD1. V shed 4 bases, J shed 1 base, and the junction held 7 bases outside the gene matches. Germline CDR1 is SGHRS and CDR2 is YFSETQ. This CDR3 is built from 16 residues. Written as DNA, the CDR3 is TGCGCCAGCAGCCCAGGGACAGGTCCTTCTGGAAACACCATATATTTT. Translation gives CASSPGTGPSGNTIYF. The full variable domain, its missing parts supplied by reference TRBV5-1 and TRBJ1-3, is KAGVTQTPRYLIKTRGQQVTLSCSPISGHRSVSWYQQTPGQGLQFLFEYFSETQRNKGNFPGRFSGRQFSNSRSEMNVSTLELGDSALYLCASSPGTGPSGNTIYFGEGSWLTVV.

This clone has a handful of counts. The chain carries TRBV12-3 or TRBV12-4 and TRBJ2-3; no reliable D call. V was clipped by 1 base and J by 0 bases, with 2 bases between them. The CDR3 spans 13 residues. For the CDR3, the DNA is TGTGCCAGCAGTTTAGGGAGCACAGATACGCAGTATTTT. Protein sequence: CASSLGSTDTQYF.

Points on this clone: The missing conserved phenylalanine or tryptophan at the end of this CDR3 makes a read error likely. The chain uses TRBV7-2 and TRBJ2-7; D is uncertain. The V and J ends lost 1 base and 6 bases respectively, with 10 bases between them. The CDR3 runs 13 residues. Per germline, CDR1 SGHTA and CDR2 FQGNSA. The CDR3 protein is CASSLDWNGEQYY. CDR3 in DNA: TGTGCCAGCAGCTTAGATTGGAATGGCGAGCAGTACTAC.

The rearrangement uses TRBV15 and TRBJ2-7; D is unresolved. This CDR3 has 12 amino acids. CDR1 is LNHNV, CDR2 YYDKDF, per germline (reference sequence). V was pared by 1 base and J by 7 bases, with 8 bases between. CDR3 nucleotide sequence: TGTGCCACCAGCAGAGTGCCTTGGGAGCAGTACTTC. Translated, it gives CATSRVPWEQYF.

The J gene is TRBJ1-4, the V gene TRBV28; the D gene is possibly TRBD1 (6 bases). Per the germline V gene, CDR1 is MDHEN and CDR2 is SYDVKM. This CDR3 comprises 15 residues. V was clipped by 0 bases and J by 5 bases, with 10 bases between them. This CDR3 reads CASSLWGAGNEKLFF. As DNA, the CDR3 is TGTGCCAGCAGTTTATGGGGGGCAGGGAATGAAAAACTGTTTTTT. Combining the CDR3 with reference TRBV28 and TRBJ1-4 gives the whole variable domain DVKVTQSSRYLVKRTGEKVFLECVQDMDHENMFWYRQDPGLGLRLIYFSYDVKMKEKGDIPEGYSVSREKKERFSLILESASTNQTSMYLCASSLWGAGNEKLFFGSGTQLSVL.

This clone appeared many times. The chain carries TRBV19 and TRBJ1-2; possible D gene TRBD1, 5 bases. This CDR3 comprises 13 residues. Trimming removed 4 bases at V and 8 bases at J, with 14 bases between. CDR1 LNHDA and CDR2 SQIVND come from the germline V gene (reference sequence). CDR3 residues: CASSNRQRGGYTF. Here the CDR3 DNA reads TGTGCCAGTAGTAACCGACAGCGGGGAGGCTACACCTTC.

The chain joins TRBV5-1 to TRBJ2-5; D gene uncertain. CDR1 and CDR2 from the germline V gene are SGHRS and YFSETQ. There are 12 residues in the CDR3. V lost 4 bases, J lost 1 base, and 5 bases lay in between. CDR3 amino acids: CASSAGQETQYF. The CDR3 coding sequence is TGCGCCAGCAGCGCCGGCCAAGAGACCCAGTACTTC.

The chain recombines TRBV4-2 with TRBJ2-7, with 9 bases fitting TRBD2. This CDR3 contains 19 residues. Germline CDR1 and CDR2: LGHNA and YNFKEQ. The J segment lost 5 bases and the V segment lost 1 base, leaving 18 bases of the junction unmatched. Here the CDR3 reads CASSQGFVGVGGGDDEQYF. DNA for the CDR3: TGTGCCAGCAGCCAAGGGTTTGTTGGCGTTGGCGGGGGGGACGACGAGCAGTACTTC.